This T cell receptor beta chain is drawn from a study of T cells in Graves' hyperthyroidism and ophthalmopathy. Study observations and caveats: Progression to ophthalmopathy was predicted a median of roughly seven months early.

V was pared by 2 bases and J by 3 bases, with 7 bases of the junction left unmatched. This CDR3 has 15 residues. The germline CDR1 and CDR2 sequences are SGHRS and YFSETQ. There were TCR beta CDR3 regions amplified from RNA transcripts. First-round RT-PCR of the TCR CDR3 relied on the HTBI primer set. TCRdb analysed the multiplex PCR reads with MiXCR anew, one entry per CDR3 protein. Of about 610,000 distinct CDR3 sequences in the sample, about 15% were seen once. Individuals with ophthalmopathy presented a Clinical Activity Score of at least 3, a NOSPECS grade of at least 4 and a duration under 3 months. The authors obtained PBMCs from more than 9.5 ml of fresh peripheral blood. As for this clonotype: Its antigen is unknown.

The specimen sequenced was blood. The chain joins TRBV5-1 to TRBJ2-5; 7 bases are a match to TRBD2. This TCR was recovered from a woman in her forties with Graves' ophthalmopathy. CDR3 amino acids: CASSLAGPAKETQYF. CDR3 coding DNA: TGCGCCAGCAGCTTAGCGGGACCCGCCAAAGAGACCCAGTACTTC. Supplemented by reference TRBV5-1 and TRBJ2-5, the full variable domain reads KAGVTQTPRYLIKTRGQQVTLSCSPISGHRSVSWYQQTPGQGLQFLFEYFSETQRNKGNFPGRFSGRQFSNSRSEMNVSTLELGDSALYLCASSLAGPAKETQYFGPGTRLLVL.